Shown below are 5 T cell receptor beta chains from a single sample sequenced in a study of T cells in Graves' hyperthyroidism and ophthalmopathy. It was RNA transcripts that yielded the amplified TCR beta CDR3 regions. The HTBI primer set drove a first-round RT-PCR of the TCR CDR3. TCRdb reprocessed the multiplex PCR reads via MiXCR and lists one record per CDR3 protein. The table includes 370,000 or so distinct CDR3 sequences, about a sixth detected once. The sequenced material came from blood. The receptors shown here come from a woman under 30 with Graves' hyperthyroidism that later progressed to Graves' ophthalmopathy.

This clonotype was observed a handful of times. The rearrangement joins TRBV7-8 to TRBJ2-1; no firm D call. Germline values: CDR1 SGHVS, CDR2 FQNEAQ. V was shortened by 5 bases and J by 6 bases, with 17 bases between the two germline ends. The CDR3 consists of 15 residues. The CDR3 loop reads CASSSLVMDSNEQFF. The CDR3 coding sequence is TGTGCCAGCAGCAGCTTAGTAATGGATAGCAATGAGCAGTTCTTC.

This clonotype was seen ten or more times. The chain carries TRBV24-1 and TRBJ1-1; D may be TRBD1 (6 bases). Trimming stripped 4 bases from V and 4 bases from J, with 9 bases between. The germline V gene has CDR1 KGHDR and CDR2 SFDVKD. The length of the CDR3 is 13 residues. As DNA, the CDR3 is TGTGCCACCAGTGACAGGGGTGGCACTGAAGCTTTCTTT. Protein: CATSDRGGTEAFF.

This clonotype has a count of ten or more. The V and J genes are TRBV4-3 and TRBJ1-5; 9 bases line up with TRBD1. Germline lookup yields CDR1 LGHNA and CDR2 YSLEER. This CDR3 is built from 15 residues. The ends lost 5 bases at V and 6 bases at J; junction bases unmatched: 8. CDR3 sequence: CASSDGTGWGQPQHF. The CDR3 DNA sequence: TGCGCCAGCAGCGACGGGACAGGGTGGGGTCAGCCCCAGCATTTT.

This clonotype was recorded only once. Being one base from a much bigger clone, this may be a read error. This sequence joins TRBV20-1 and TRBJ1-2, with D possibly TRBD1 on 5 matching bases. The CDR3 runs to 14 residues. Germline V gene sequence: CDR1 DFQATT, CDR2 SNEGSKA (reference sequence). CDR3 DNA: TGCAGTGCTAGTGTGGGGGGGAGGAACTATAGCTACACCTTC. Translating it yields CSASVGGRNYSYTF.

This clonotype has at least ten counts. V usage is TRBV6-5 and J usage is TRBJ2-1; TRBD1 or TRBD2 may be the D gene (5 bases each). This CDR3 has 16 residues. Germline CDR1 is MNHEY and CDR2 is SVGAGI. V was trimmed by 2 bases and J by 0 bases, leaving 11 bases between them. CDR3 residues: CASSYVAGTSYNEQFF. Here the CDR3 DNA reads TGTGCCAGCAGTTACGTCGCAGGGACCTCCTACAATGAGCAGTTCTTC.